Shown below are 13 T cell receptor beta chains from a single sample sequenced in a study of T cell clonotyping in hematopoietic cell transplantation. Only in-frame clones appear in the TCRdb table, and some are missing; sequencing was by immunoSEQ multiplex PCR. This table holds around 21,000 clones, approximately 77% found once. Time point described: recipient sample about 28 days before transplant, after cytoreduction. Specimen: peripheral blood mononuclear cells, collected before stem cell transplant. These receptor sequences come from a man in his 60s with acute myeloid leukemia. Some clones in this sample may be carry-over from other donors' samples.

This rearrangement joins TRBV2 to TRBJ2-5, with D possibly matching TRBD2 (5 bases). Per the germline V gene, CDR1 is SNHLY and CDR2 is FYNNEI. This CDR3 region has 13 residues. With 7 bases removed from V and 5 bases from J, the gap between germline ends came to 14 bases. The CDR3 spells CASNPGDRETQYF. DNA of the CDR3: TGTGCCAGCAACCCCGGGGATCGGGAGACCCAGTACTTC. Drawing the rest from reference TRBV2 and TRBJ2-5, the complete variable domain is EPEVTQTPSHQVTQMGQEVILRCVPISNHLYFYWYRQILGQKVEFLVSFYNNEISEKSEIFDDQFSVERPDGSNFTLKIRSTKLEDSAMYFCASNPGDRETQYFGPGTRLLVL.

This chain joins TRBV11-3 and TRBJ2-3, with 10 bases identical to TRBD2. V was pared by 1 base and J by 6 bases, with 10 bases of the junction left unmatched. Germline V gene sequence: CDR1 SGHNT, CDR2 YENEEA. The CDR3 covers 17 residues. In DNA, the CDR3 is TGTGCCAGCAGCTTAGTCACGCTAGCGGGGGCCGGGGATACGCAGTATTTT. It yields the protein CASSLVTLAGAGDTQYF.

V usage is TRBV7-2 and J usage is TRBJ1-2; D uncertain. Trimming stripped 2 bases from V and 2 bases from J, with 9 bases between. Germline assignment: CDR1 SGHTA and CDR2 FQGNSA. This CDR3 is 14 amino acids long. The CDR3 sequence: CASSLTQANYGYTF. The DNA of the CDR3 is TGTGCCAGCAGCTTAACGCAGGCAAACTATGGCTACACCTTC.

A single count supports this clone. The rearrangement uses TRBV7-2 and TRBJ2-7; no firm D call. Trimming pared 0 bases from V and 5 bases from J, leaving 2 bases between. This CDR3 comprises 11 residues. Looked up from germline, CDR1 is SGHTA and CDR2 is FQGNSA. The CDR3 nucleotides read TGTGCCAGCAGCTTAGCAGACGAGCAGTACTTC. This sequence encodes CASSLADEQYF.

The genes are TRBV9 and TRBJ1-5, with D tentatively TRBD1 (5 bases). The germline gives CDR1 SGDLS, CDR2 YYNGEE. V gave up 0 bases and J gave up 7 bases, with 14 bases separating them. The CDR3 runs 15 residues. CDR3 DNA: TGTGCCAGCAGCGTAGAAGACGGGGGAGGACAGCCCCAGCATTTT. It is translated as CASSVEDGGGQPQHF.

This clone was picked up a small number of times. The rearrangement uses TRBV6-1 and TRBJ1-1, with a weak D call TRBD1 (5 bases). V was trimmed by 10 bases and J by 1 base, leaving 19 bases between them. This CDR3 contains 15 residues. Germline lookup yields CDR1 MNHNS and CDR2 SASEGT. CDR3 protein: CANSPMAGPNTEAFF. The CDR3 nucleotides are TGTGCCAACTCCCCGATGGCAGGGCCGAACACTGAAGCTTTCTTT.

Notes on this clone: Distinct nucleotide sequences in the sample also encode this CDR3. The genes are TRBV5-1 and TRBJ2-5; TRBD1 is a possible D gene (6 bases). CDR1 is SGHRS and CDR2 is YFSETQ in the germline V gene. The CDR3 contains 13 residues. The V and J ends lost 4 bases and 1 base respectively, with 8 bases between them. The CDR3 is CASSKGVQETQYF. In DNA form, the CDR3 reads TGCGCCAGCAGCAAGGGGGTCCAAGAGACCCAGTACTTC.

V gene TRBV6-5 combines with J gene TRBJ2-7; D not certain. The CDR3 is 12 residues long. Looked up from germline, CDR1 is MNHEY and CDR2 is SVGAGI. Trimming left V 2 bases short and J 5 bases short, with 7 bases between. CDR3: CASSYDRHEQYF. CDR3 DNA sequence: TGTGCCAGCAGTTACGACCGACACGAGCAGTACTTC.

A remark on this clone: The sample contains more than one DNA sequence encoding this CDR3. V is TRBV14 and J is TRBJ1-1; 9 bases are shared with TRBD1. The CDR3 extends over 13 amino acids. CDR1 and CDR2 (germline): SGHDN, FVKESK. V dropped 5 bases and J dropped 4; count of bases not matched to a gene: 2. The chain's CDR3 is CASSLTGGTEAFF. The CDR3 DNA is TGTGCCAGCAGCTTGACAGGGGGCACTGAAGCTTTCTTT.

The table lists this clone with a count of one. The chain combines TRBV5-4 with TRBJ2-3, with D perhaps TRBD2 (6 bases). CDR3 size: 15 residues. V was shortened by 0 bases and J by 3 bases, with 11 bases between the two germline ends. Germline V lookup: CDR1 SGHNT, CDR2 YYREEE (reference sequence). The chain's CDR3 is CASSLDLAETDTQYF. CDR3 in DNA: TGTGCCAGCAGCTTGGATTTAGCGGAGACAGATACGCAGTATTTT.

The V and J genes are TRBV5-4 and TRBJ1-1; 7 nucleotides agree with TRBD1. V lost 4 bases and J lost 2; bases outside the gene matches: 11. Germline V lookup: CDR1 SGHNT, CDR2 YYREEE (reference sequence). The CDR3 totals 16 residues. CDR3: CASSPDRSGINTEAFF. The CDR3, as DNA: TGTGCCAGCAGCCCGGACAGGAGCGGGATTAACACTGAAGCTTTCTTT. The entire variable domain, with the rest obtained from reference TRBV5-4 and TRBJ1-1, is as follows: ETGVTQSPTHLIKTRGQQVTLRCSSQSGHNTVSWYQQALGQGPQFIFQYYREEENGRGNFPPRFSGLQFPNYSSELNVNALELDDSALYLCASSPDRSGINTEAFFGQGTRLTVV.

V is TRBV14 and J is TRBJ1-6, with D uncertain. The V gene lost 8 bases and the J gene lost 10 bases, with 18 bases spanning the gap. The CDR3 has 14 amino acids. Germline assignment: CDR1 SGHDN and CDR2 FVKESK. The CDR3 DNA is TGTGCCAGCTCTATCGGCAGTCTACTCTCACCCCTCCACTTT. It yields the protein CASSIGSLLSPLHF. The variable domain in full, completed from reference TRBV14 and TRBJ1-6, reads EAGVTQFPSHSVIEKGQTVTLRCDPISGHDNLYWYRRVMGKEIKFLLHFVKESKQDESGMPNNRFLAERTGGTYSTLKVQPAELEDSGVYFCASSIGSLLSPLHFGNGTRLTVT.

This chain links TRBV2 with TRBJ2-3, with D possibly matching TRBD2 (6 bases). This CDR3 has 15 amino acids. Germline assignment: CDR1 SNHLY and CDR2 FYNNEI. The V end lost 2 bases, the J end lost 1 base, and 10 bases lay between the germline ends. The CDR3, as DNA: TGTGCCAGCAGTGAAAATCCTAGCGGCACAGATACGCAGTATTTT. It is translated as CASSENPSGTDTQYF.